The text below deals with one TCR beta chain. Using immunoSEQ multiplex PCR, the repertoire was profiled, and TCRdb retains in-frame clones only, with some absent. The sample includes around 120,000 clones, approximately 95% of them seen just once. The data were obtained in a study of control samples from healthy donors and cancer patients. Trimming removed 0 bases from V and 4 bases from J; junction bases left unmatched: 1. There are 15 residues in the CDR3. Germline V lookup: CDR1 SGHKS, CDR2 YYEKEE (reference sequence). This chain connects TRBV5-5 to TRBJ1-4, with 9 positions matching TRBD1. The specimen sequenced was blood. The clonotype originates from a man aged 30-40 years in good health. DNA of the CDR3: TGTGCCAGCAGCTTGGGGACAGGGGTTAATGAAAAACTGTTTTTT. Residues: CASSLGTGVNEKLFF.